This is a list of T cell receptor beta chains from one sample in a study of T cell responses to AZD1222 COVID-19 vaccine. The assay was immunoSEQ multiplex PCR, and TCRdb's table has in-frame clones only and misses some. The sample includes some 130,000 clones, 90% to 95% of them seen just once. The sample in question was peripheral blood, obtained on day 0 of AZD1222 vaccination. Source of these receptors: an adult in good health. The CDR3 runs from the conserved cysteine through the conserved F or W. Fields, in order: D gene, clone size, V gene, CDR3 protein. The D gene is left open where the match is weak. A row's size may be missing; if present it is once, few, many or a size class.

>-|-|TRBV6-2/TRBV6-3
CASSPRVREQFF
>-|-|TRBV27
CASSLFRVGSYNSPLHF
>-|-|TRBV2
CASSDGGDNQPQHF
>-|once|TRBV7-2
CASSLIGAYEQYF
>-|-|TRBV2
CASSEAHFVPGNTIYF
>-|-|TRBV23-1
CASSQSAWRAFF
>TRBD2|-|TRBV19
CASSIGGSSADTQYF
>-|once|TRBV3-1/TRBV3-2
CASSPFSGANVLTF
>-|-|TRBV4-3
CASSHHAEGYEQYF
>-|-|TRBV27
CASTGLPGQTSRLFSPLHF
>TRBD1|-|TRBV7-9
CASSKPTGQYEQYF
>TRBD1|-|TRBV7-7
CASSSDRSSYNEQFF
>-|-|TRBV3-1/TRBV3-2
CASSQVAVFTSPLHF
>-|-|TRBV19
CASSMSFGYEQYF
>TRBD1|-|TRBV4-1
CASSQGQGNQPQHF
>-|-|TRBV4-2
CASSQPDTFTGELFF